This T cell receptor beta chain was observed in a study of siplizumab effects on memory and regulatory T cells. Per germline, CDR1 SEHNR and CDR2 FQNEAQ (reference sequence). This CDR3 has 13 residues. The V end was cut by 1 base, the J end by 5 bases, with 9 bases between. The study, taken as a whole, reports: No more than a minor fraction of alloreactive clones could be traced back to unstimulated subsets. With siplizumab, mappable alloreactive CD4+ clones averaged roughly 69% Treg-derived, versus 25% to 30% in controls. Naive T cells appeared more diverse than memory cells and seemed to be major alloresponse contributors.

About 9.2 x 10^4 TCR templates underwent assay in every sample. Produced via immunoSEQ multiplex PCR; TCRdb's table is partial and in-frame only. The table has around 78,000 clones, about 89% seen once; the top ten hold roughly 29%. Note on this clone: Its antigen is unidentified.

The origin of this receptor is a human donor in good health. Material: CD8+ T cells sorted from blood. This chain joins TRBV7-9 and TRBJ2-7; D remains unclear. CDR3 coding DNA: TGTGCCAGCAGCTTAGAACTTGGCCACGAGCAGTACTTC. Translating it yields CASSLELGHEQYF.